The 31 T cell receptor beta chains below were found in one sample sequenced in a study of blood T cell repertoires in COVID-19. Libraries were prepared by immunoSEQ multiplex PCR; TCRdb keeps only in-frame clonotypes and omits some of them. The sample contains 190,000 or so clones, 75% to 90% of which appear only once. The sequenced material came from PBMCs or T cells enriched from blood (not recorded which). These receptors were taken from a woman in her 30s who had been exposed to COVID-19.

The rearrangement uses TRBV6-5 and TRBJ2-1; 10 bases fit TRBD2. Germline-derived CDR1 and CDR2 are MNHEY and SVGAGI. This CDR3 has 14 amino acids. The V gene end was trimmed by 2 bases and the J gene end by 7 bases; junction bases not matched to a gene: 2. As DNA, the CDR3 is TGTGCCAGCAGTTACAGCGGGGGGGTAAATGAGCAGTTCTTC. This sequence encodes CASSYSGGVNEQFF.

The rearrangement uses TRBV11-2 and TRBJ1-6; D remains unclear. CDR1 is SGHAT, CDR2 FQNNGV, per germline. The CDR3 totals 15 residues. V lost 5 bases and J lost 5, with 13 bases in between. CDR3 nucleotides: TGTGCCAGCAGCCCCTCCCGGCGGAATAATTCACCCCTCCACTTT. It encodes CASSPSRRNNSPLHF.

The CDR3 DNA reads as TGTGCCAGCAGCCACGCCTCCGGGACAGTTCTAAGCTACACCTTC. Translated, it gives CASSHASGTVLSYTF. The chain has TRBV3-1 (or the pseudogene TRBV3-2) and TRBJ1-2, with 7 bases matching TRBD1. V dropped 3 bases and J dropped 9; count of bases not matched to a gene: 13. Germline CDR1 is LGHDT and CDR2 is YNNKEL (reference sequence). The CDR3 is 15 residues long.

V gene TRBV4-1 combines with J gene TRBJ1-2; D not certain. Trimming stripped 4 bases from V and 5 bases from J, with 14 bases between. Germline-derived CDR1 and CDR2 are MGHRA and YSYEKL. There are 14 residues in the CDR3. Written as DNA, the CDR3 is TGCGCCAGCAGCCCCCCCCTACAGATATATGGCTACACCTTC. Its translation: CASSPPLQIYGYTF.

The rearrangement links TRBV28 to TRBJ2-7; D possibly corresponds to TRBD2 (6 bases). V gave up 8 bases and J gave up 6 bases, with 11 bases separating them. This CDR3 has 11 residues. Looked up from germline, CDR1 is MDHEN and CDR2 is SYDVKM. DNA of the CDR3: TGTGCCAGCGGGGACTTCAGCGAGCAGTACTTC. Protein product: CASGDFSEQYF.

The genes are TRBV21-1 and TRBJ2-2; no check of the table's D call, TRBD2, against the DNA was made. TRBV21-1 has pseudogene status. This CDR3 spans 15 amino acids. In DNA form, the CDR3 reads TGTGCCAGCAGCAATAATCTCGCGAGTACCGGGGAGCTGTTTTTT. Residues: CASSNNLASTGELFF.

The chain is built from TRBV19 and TRBJ1-1, with D possibly matching TRBD1 (5 bases). Germline lookup yields CDR1 LNHDA and CDR2 SQIVND (reference sequence). This CDR3 contains 13 residues. Trimming took 3 bases from V and 7 from J, leaving 12 bases between them. The CDR3 coding sequence is TGTGCCAGTAGTATGAAGTTCGACAGTGAAGCTTTCTTT. This codes for CASSMKFDSEAFF.

This clone came up once. The rearrangement joins TRBV7-9 to TRBJ2-3; no firm D call. CDR3 length: 16 residues. Germline V gene lookup returns CDR1 SEHNR and CDR2 FQNEAQ (reference sequence). V lost 3 bases, J lost 0 bases, and 13 bases lay in between. CDR3 region: CASSFHRNSSTDTQYF. The CDR3 DNA follows: TGTGCCAGCAGCTTTCACCGAAACTCTAGCACAGATACGCAGTATTTT.

The chain links TRBV19 to TRBJ2-6; 7 bases are a match to TRBD1. The CDR3 contains 17 residues. The junction had 7 bases not matched to a gene; V was cut back by 5 bases and J by 0 bases. Germline CDR1 is LNHDA and CDR2 is SQIVND (reference sequence). The CDR3 nucleotides are TGTGCCAGTAGTCCGGTGACAGGGAGCTCTGGGGCCAACGTCCTGACTTTC. It specifies CASSPVTGSSGANVLTF.

The genes are TRBV5-1 and TRBJ2-7; 7 bases fit TRBD2. The CDR3 contains 15 residues. CDR1 and CDR2 (germline): SGHRS, YFSETQ. The junction had 5 bases not matched to a gene; V was cut back by 2 bases and J by 0 bases. CDR3 protein: CASSFSGDYSYEQYF. The DNA for the CDR3 is TGCGCCAGCAGCTTCAGCGGGGATTACTCCTACGAGCAGTACTTC.

This clone was observed once. This chain connects TRBV5-1 to TRBJ1-4; TRBD1 matches 7 bases. J gave up 5 bases and V 6 bases, and 7 bases lay outside the gene matches. CDR3 length equals 14 residues. The germline CDR1 and CDR2 sequences are SGHRS and YFSETQ. The CDR3 DNA reads as TGCGCCAGCACACAGGGGAGGACGAATGAAAAACTGTTTTTT. Translation: CASTQGRTNEKLFF.

The chain joins TRBV3-1 (or the pseudogene TRBV3-2) to TRBJ2-2; 7 bases align to TRBD2. Germline values: CDR1 LGHDT, CDR2 YNNKEL (reference sequence). This CDR3 contains 15 residues. The V and J ends lost 4 bases and 0 bases, in that order; junction bases with no gene match: 2. CDR3 sequence (DNA): TGTGCCAGCAGCCTGGGGGGGGCGAACACCGGGGAGCTGTTTTTT. It specifies CASSLGGANTGELFF.

The rearrangement joins TRBV2 to TRBJ2-7; D is perhaps TRBD1 (6 bases). CDR1 and CDR2 from the germline V gene are SNHLY and FYNNEI. Trimming removed 6 bases from V and 1 base from J, with 16 bases in between. This CDR3 has 15 amino acids. The CDR3 region has the DNA TGTGCCAGCAGCTACAGGGCTGCAGGATCCTACGAGCAGTACTTC. Its protein is CASSYRAAGSYEQYF.

The V call is TRBV29-1, the J call TRBJ2-4; D may be TRBD1 (5 bases). Germline values: CDR1 SQVTM, CDR2 ANQGSEA. V was clipped by 6 bases and J by 0 bases, with 9 bases between them. The length of the CDR3 is 13 residues. In DNA form, the CDR3 reads TGCAGCGTGTTAGGGGAAGCCAAAAACATTCAGTACTTC. It encodes CSVLGEAKNIQYF.

This chain links TRBV5-1 with TRBJ1-2, with a weak D call TRBD1 (5 bases). Deletions cut 0 bases from V and 8 bases from J, with 11 bases between. The length of the CDR3 is 13 residues. Germline values: CDR1 SGHRS, CDR2 YFSETQ. The CDR3 is CASSLGAGQGYTF. CDR3 in DNA: TGCGCCAGCAGCTTGGGGGCAGGGCAAGGCTACACCTTC.

This clone was recorded many times. The chain has TRBV3-1 (or the pseudogene TRBV3-2) and TRBJ1-2, with 7 bases aligning to TRBD1. The CDR3 runs 15 residues. J lost 4 bases, V lost 4 bases, and 9 bases had no gene match. Germline V gives CDR1 LGHDT, CDR2 YNNKEL (reference sequence). The CDR3 protein is CASSRQTGTAYGYTF. As DNA, the CDR3 is TGTGCCAGCAGCCGCCAAACCGGGACAGCCTATGGCTACACCTTC.

This chain links TRBV29-1 with TRBJ1-2; 12 positions match TRBD1. Germline CDR1 SQVTM, CDR2 ANQGSEA. CDR3 length: 16 amino acids. Trimming cost V 4 bases and J 4 bases; bases outside gene matches: 10. The CDR3 here is CSVGGKGTGGGYGYTF. In DNA, the CDR3 is TGCAGCGTTGGTGGAAAGGGGACAGGGGGCGGCTATGGCTACACCTTC.

V gene TRBV10-3 combines with J gene TRBJ1-2, with a possible D match to TRBD1 (6 bases). The V gene lost 3 bases and the J gene lost 5 bases, with 16 bases spanning the gap. Germline CDR1 reads ENHRY; CDR2 reads SYGVKD. This CDR3 has 15 amino acids. In DNA form, the CDR3 reads TGTGCCATCAGTGACTGGACAGTCGCCAGGTATGGCTACACCTTC. Amino acids: CAISDWTVARYGYTF.

The chain recombines TRBV3-1 (or the pseudogene TRBV3-2) with TRBJ2-1, with 9 bases lining up with TRBD1. The germline gives CDR1 LGHDT, CDR2 YNNKEL (reference sequence). Trimming took 4 bases from V and 8 from J; bases not matched to a gene: 9. CDR3 size: 15 residues. This chain's CDR3 is CASSLSRGQGDEQFF. The DNA for the CDR3 is TGTGCCAGCAGCCTAAGTAGGGGACAGGGAGATGAGCAGTTCTTC.

The chain employs TRBV5-6 and TRBJ1-2; perhaps TRBD1 as D (6 bases). V gave up 3 bases and J gave up 8 bases, with 11 bases separating them. This CDR3 has 12 amino acids. Germline V CDR1 and CDR2: SGHDT, YYEEEE. Here the CDR3 reads CASSYPQGGYTF. The CDR3 DNA reads TGTGCCAGCAGCTACCCGCAGGGGGGCTACACCTTC.

The chain employs TRBV5-1 and TRBJ1-2; D possibly corresponds to TRBD1 (5 bases). This CDR3 has 16 residues. The V end lost 0 bases, the J end lost 4 bases, and 16 bases lay between the germline ends. Germline loops: CDR1 SGHRS, CDR2 YFSETQ. CDR3 bases: TGCGCCAGCAGCTTGGGATGGAGGGGACGGCCCTATGGCTACACCTTC. This gives the protein CASSLGWRGRPYGYTF.

This chain joins TRBV12-5 and TRBJ1-5; TRBD1 agrees at 10 bases. The CDR3 runs 16 residues. V lost 0 bases and J lost 6; bases outside the gene matches: 5. Germline V gene sequence: CDR1 LGHNT, CDR2 FRNRAP. In DNA form, the CDR3 reads TGTGCTAGTGGTTTGGTAGTTGGGGACAGGGGTCAGCCCCAGCATTTT. Translated: CASGLVVGDRGQPQHF.

A few counts support this clone. The rearrangement uses TRBV7-2 and TRBJ2-7; 8 bases fit TRBD1. This CDR3 is 14 amino acids long. The ends lost 3 bases at V and 3 bases at J; junction bases unmatched: 4. Germline CDR1 reads SGHTA; CDR2 reads FQGNSA. The CDR3 sequence: CASSFGTGSYEQYF. The CDR3 DNA reads as TGTGCCAGCAGCTTTGGGACAGGTAGCTACGAGCAGTACTTC.

The genes are TRBV9 and TRBJ1-3; TRBD1 is a possible D gene (6 bases). Germline values: CDR1 SGDLS, CDR2 YYNGEE. The CDR3 is 13 residues long. The germline V and J ends were trimmed by 3 bases and 5 bases, with 9 bases remaining between them. Here the CDR3 reads CASSGGQRNTIYF. The CDR3 coding sequence is TGTGCCAGCAGCGGGGGACAAAGAAACACCATATATTTT.

The V gene is TRBV24-1, the J gene TRBJ1-2, with a possible D match to TRBD1 (5 bases). Germline CDR1 and CDR2: KGHDR and SFDVKD. The germline V and J ends were trimmed by 3 bases and 3 bases, with 7 bases remaining between them. The CDR3 consists of 13 residues. The CDR3 DNA reads TGTGCCACCAGTGATGGAGGGGACTATGGCTACACCTTC. This encodes CATSDGGDYGYTF.

The V call is TRBV12-5, the J call TRBJ2-7, with 7 bases matching TRBD1. The CDR3 extends over 16 amino acids. Losses at the gene ends were 4 bases for V and 0 bases for J; bases not matched to a gene: 9. CDR1 is LGHNT, CDR2 FRNRAP, per germline. The CDR3 loop reads CASGWGQYDPSYEQYF. DNA for the CDR3: TGTGCTAGTGGTTGGGGACAGTATGACCCCTCCTACGAGCAGTACTTC.

V gene TRBV5-5 combines with J gene TRBJ1-5; the D is unclear. This CDR3 comprises 13 residues. Germline CDR1 reads SGHKS; CDR2 reads YYEKEE (reference sequence). With 4 bases removed from V and 2 bases from J, the gap between germline ends came to 7 bases. The DNA of the CDR3 is TGTGCCAGCAGCATCGTAGGCAATCAGCCCCAGCATTTT. Translating it yields CASSIVGNQPQHF.

The chain is built from TRBV2 and TRBJ2-2; 7 bases map to TRBD1. V lost 3 bases to trimming and J lost 6 bases; unmatched junction nucleotides: 7. CDR3 length equals 15 residues. Germline V gene data show CDR1 as SNHLY and CDR2 as FYNNEI. Written as DNA, the CDR3 is TGTGCCAGCAGTGAGGTGACAGGGTGGTCCGGGGAGCTGTTTTTT. This sequence encodes CASSEVTGWSGELFF.

The chain combines TRBV10-2 with TRBJ2-5; 12 positions match TRBD2. The CDR3 spans 16 residues. V was pared by 6 bases and J by 5 bases, with 10 bases of the junction left unmatched. The V gene's germline CDR1 is WSHSY and CDR2 SAAADI. The CDR3 reads CASRSLAGGPGETQYF. The CDR3 DNA is TGCGCCAGCAGGTCCCTAGCGGGGGGGCCCGGGGAGACCCAGTACTTC.

The rearrangement uses TRBV9 and TRBJ1-4, with D tentatively TRBD1 (5 bases). CDR3 length: 15 amino acids. Per the germline V gene, CDR1 is SGDLS and CDR2 is YYNGEE. V lost 0 bases to trimming and J lost 8 bases, with 14 bases between them. CDR3 residues: CASSVDQGPWEKLFF. CDR3 coding DNA: TGTGCCAGCAGCGTAGACCAGGGCCCTTGGGAAAAACTGTTTTTT.

This clone has a handful of counts. V gene TRBV27 combines with J gene TRBJ1-1; 9 bases map to TRBD1. The junction had 13 bases not matched to a gene; V was cut back by 3 bases and J by 2 bases. CDR1 and CDR2 from the germline V gene are MNHEY and SMNVEV (reference sequence). This CDR3 spans 18 amino acids. The CDR3 loop reads CASSFNLKDRGLNTEAFF. The CDR3 DNA reads as TGTGCCAGCAGTTTCAACCTGAAGGACAGGGGTCTAAACACTGAAGCTTTCTTT.